This T cell receptor (beta chain) was sequenced in a study of T cell responses to AZD1222 COVID-19 vaccine. The data were produced by immunoSEQ multiplex PCR, yet TCRdb's version contains in-frame clones alone and is incomplete. In the table there are roughly 110,000 clones, under 90% of which are singletons. Germline V gives CDR1 MNHEY, CDR2 SVGEGT. This CDR3 has 14 amino acids. Trimming cost V 5 bases and J 6 bases; bases outside gene matches: 6. The gene calls are TRBV6-2 or TRBV6-3 and TRBJ2-7; 11 bases align to TRBD2. This clonotype was obtained from an adult in good health. The sequencing here drew on peripheral blood, taken on day 0 of AZD1222 vaccination. CDR3 in amino acids: CASSQTSGTAEQYF. The DNA for the CDR3 is TGTGCCAGCAGTCAGACTAGCGGGACGGCCGAGCAGTACTTC.